Shown below are 31 T cell receptor beta chains from a single sample sequenced in a study of T cell changes during pregnancy in multiple sclerosis. This table comes from immunoSEQ multiplex PCR, and its TCRdb copy is limited to in-frame clones, with some not included. The table lists about 49,000 clones, around 95% of them singletons, with around 6.4% in the top ten. The sequenced sample was CD8+ T cells from peripheral blood mononuclear cells, obtained in the first trimester of pregnancy. These receptors originate from a female donor with multiple sclerosis, enrolled in a pregnancy study.

This sequence joins TRBV13 and TRBJ1-1, with D maybe TRBD1 (5 bases). Germline V gene sequence: CDR1 PRHDT, CDR2 FYEKMQ (reference sequence). V was trimmed by 0 bases and J by 6 bases, leaving 14 bases between them. CDR3 size: 15 residues. This CDR3 reads CASSLGLSGMAEAFF. For the CDR3, the DNA is TGTGCCAGCAGCTTAGGCCTTTCAGGGATGGCTGAAGCTTTCTTT.

The V gene is TRBV2, the J gene TRBJ2-7, with 11 bases aligning to TRBD2. Germline V gene lookup returns CDR1 SNHLY and CDR2 FYNNEI. This CDR3 spans 15 amino acids. With V trimmed by 6 bases and J by 3 bases, 7 bases remained unmatched. DNA for the CDR3: TGTGCCAGCAGCACTAGCGGGAGTACAATCTACGAGCAGTACTTC. This translates into CASSTSGSTIYEQYF.

The count of this clone is one. The chain links TRBV6-6 to TRBJ2-1, with TRBD2 matching over 8 bases. V lost 7 bases, J lost 4 bases, and 6 bases stayed unmatched. Germline lookup yields CDR1 MNHNY and CDR2 SVGAGI (reference sequence). The CDR3 has 14 amino acids. CDR3 sequence: CASTSSGGYNEQFF. CDR3 nucleotide sequence: TGTGCCAGCACTTCCAGCGGGGGATACAATGAGCAGTTCTTC.

In its sample, this clone was seen once. The chain recombines TRBV19 with TRBJ1-2; D ambiguous. The CDR3 runs to 12 residues. V gave up 5 bases and J gave up 4 bases, with 8 bases separating them. In germline, CDR1 is LNHDA, CDR2 SQIVND (reference sequence). DNA of the CDR3: TGTGCCAGTAGTGATGGACTCTATGGCTACACCTTC. Its protein is CASSDGLYGYTF.

This chain links TRBV19 with TRBJ2-7, with D uncertain. The CDR3 is made up of 13 amino acids. Trimming removed 1 base at V and 2 bases at J, with 6 bases between. Germline V gene lookup returns CDR1 LNHDA and CDR2 SQIVND (reference sequence). The CDR3 nucleotides are TGTGCCAGTAGTATAGCCGCGACCTACGAGCAGTACTTC. Translating gives CASSIAATYEQYF.

V and J are TRBV19 and TRBJ1-2, with a possible D match to TRBD1 (5 bases). V lost 7 bases and J lost 3, with 15 bases in between. The CDR3 is 14 residues long. Germline values: CDR1 LNHDA, CDR2 SQIVND (reference sequence). In DNA form, the CDR3 reads TGTGCCAGTACCCTCTTCTGGGGGGACTATGGCTACACCTTC. Translated: CASTLFWGDYGYTF. The complete variable domain, with remaining parts taken from reference TRBV19 and TRBJ1-2, reads DGGITQSPKYLFRKEGQNVTLSCEQNLNHDAMYWYRQDPGQGLRLIYYSQIVNDFQKGDIAEGYSVSREKKESFPLTVTSAQKNPTAFYLCASTLFWGDYGYTFGSGTRLTVV.

V and J are TRBV7-9 and TRBJ1-3; unclear D gene. The ends were cut back, 0 bases at V and 4 bases at J, with 19 bases in the middle. This CDR3 contains 18 residues. Per the germline V gene, CDR1 is SEHNR and CDR2 is FQNEAQ (reference sequence). This CDR3 is CASSLARFGSGSGNTIYF. CDR3 nucleotides: TGTGCCAGCAGCTTAGCGCGTTTTGGCTCGGGGTCCGGAAACACCATATATTTT.

The chain uses TRBV5-3 and TRBJ1-2; 7 bases map to TRBD1. TRBV5-3 belongs to the ORF category, with a function that is uncertain. J lost 0 bases, V lost 1 base, and 12 bases had no gene match. The CDR3 runs to 18 residues. The CDR3 DNA reads as TGTGCCAGAAGCTTGTCGGGGGCAGGGGGGCGAACTAACTATGGCTACACCTTC. Its translation: CARSLSGAGGRTNYGYTF.

A single count supports this clone. The rearrangement joins TRBV2 to TRBJ2-2; 7 nucleotides align to TRBD1. Germline-derived CDR1 and CDR2 are SNHLY and FYNNEI. The CDR3 consists of 18 residues. V lost 1 base and J lost 4; bases outside the gene matches: 12. DNA of the CDR3: TGTGCCAGCAGTGAAGTTTACACAGGGGAAAGAGGCACCGGGGAGCTGTTTTTT. It encodes CASSEVYTGERGTGELFF.

This chain links TRBV7-9 with TRBJ1-1, with TRBD1 as a possible D gene (6 bases). Germline assignment: CDR1 SEHNR and CDR2 FQNEAQ (reference sequence). V lost 5 bases and J lost 1, with 14 bases in between. The CDR3 spans 15 residues. The CDR3: CASSPLQGSNTEAFF. The CDR3 region has the DNA TGTGCCAGCAGCCCGCTACAGGGATCGAACACTGAAGCTTTCTTT. Complete variable domain (other parts from reference TRBV7-9 and TRBJ1-1): DTGVSQNPRHKITKRGQNVTFRCDPISEHNRLYWYRQTLGQGPEFLTYFQNEAQLEKSRLLSDRFSAERPKGSFSTLEIQRTEQGDSAMYLCASSPLQGSNTEAFFGQGTRLTVV.

V and J are TRBV7-2 and TRBJ2-1, with TRBD2 matching over 8 bases. CDR1 and CDR2 (germline): SGHTA, FQGNSA. After removal of 2 bases from V and 3 bases from J, the junction contained 15 bases not matched to a gene. The CDR3 extends over 19 amino acids. As DNA, the CDR3 is TGTGCCAGCAGCTTACCCCCAGTGGTAGCGGGGCTGTTCTACAATGAGCAGTTCTTC. It codes for CASSLPPVVAGLFYNEQFF. Full variable domain (missing parts from reference TRBV7-2 and TRBJ2-1): GAGVSQSPSNKVTEKGKDVELRCDPISGHTALYWYRQSLGQGLEFLIYFQGNSAPDKSGLPSDRFSAERTGGSVSTLTIQRTQQEDSAVYLCASSLPPVVAGLFYNEQFFGPGTRLTVL.

The rearrangement joins TRBV2 to TRBJ1-2, with TRBD1 matching 10 bases. The CDR3 sequence is 19 residues long. In germline, CDR1 is SNHLY, CDR2 FYNNEI. J gave up 4 bases and V 6 bases, and 20 bases lay outside the gene matches. Written as DNA, the CDR3 is TGTGCCAGCAGCACAGATTACCGGGACAGGGGAGTCCGAGGCTATGGCTACACCTTC. Translated, it gives CASSTDYRDRGVRGYGYTF. The full variable domain, with the rest looked up from reference TRBV2 and TRBJ1-2, is EPEVTQTPSHQVTQMGQEVILRCVPISNHLYFYWYRQILGQKVEFLVSFYNNEISEKSEIFDDQFSVERPDGSNFTLKIRSTKLEDSAMYFCASSTDYRDRGVRGYGYTFGSGTRLTVV.

The chain links TRBV5-4 to TRBJ2-3; D not resolved. Germline loops: CDR1 SGHNT, CDR2 YYREEE (reference sequence). Trimming took 3 bases from V and 6 from J, leaving 5 bases between them. CDR3 length: 11 residues. CDR3 in amino acids: CASSYADTQYF. The CDR3 region has the DNA TGTGCCAGCAGCTATGCGGATACGCAGTATTTT.

The rearrangement joins TRBV6-1 to TRBJ1-2; the match to TRBD1 covers 7 bases. Germline trimming cut 7 bases from V and 1 base from J; bases unmatched to any gene: 6. Germline values: CDR1 MNHNS, CDR2 SASEGT. The CDR3 is 14 residues long. The DNA of the CDR3 is TGTGCCAGCACCCTAGGGGGCGATAACTATGGCTACACCTTC. Amino acid sequence: CASTLGGDNYGYTF.

The chain couples TRBV4-2 to TRBJ2-1, with 8 bases that match TRBD2. The CDR3 runs to 15 residues. V was clipped by 1 base and J by 8 bases; unmatched bases: 7. Germline lookup yields CDR1 LGHNA and CDR2 YNFKEQ. The CDR3 sequence: CASSQARLAHDEQFF. Here the CDR3 DNA reads TGTGCCAGCAGCCAAGCCCGACTAGCGCACGATGAGCAGTTCTTC.

The chain links TRBV2 to TRBJ2-5; the D is unclear. Deletions cut 2 bases from V and 0 bases from J, with 10 bases between. Germline CDR1 reads SNHLY; CDR2 reads FYNNEI. This CDR3 comprises 15 residues. The CDR3 region is CASSESSSYQETQYF. The CDR3 DNA reads as TGTGCCAGCAGTGAAAGTAGTTCGTACCAAGAGACCCAGTACTTC.

The rearrangement links TRBV4-2 to TRBJ2-7; TRBD1 might be the D (6 bases). Germline CDR1 and CDR2: LGHNA and YNFKEQ. There are 18 residues in the CDR3. The V end lost 1 base, the J end lost 0 bases, and 19 bases lay between the germline ends. This chain's CDR3 is CASSQVAIEDRFSYEQYF. The CDR3 DNA follows: TGTGCCAGCAGCCAAGTAGCAATTGAGGACAGATTCTCCTACGAGCAGTACTTC.

This rearrangement joins TRBV7-4 to TRBJ2-2, with a tentative D call TRBD1 (6 bases). The CDR3 extends over 17 amino acids. V lost 0 bases and J 7 bases, leaving 18 bases between the germline ends. In germline, CDR1 is SGHVT, CDR2 SQSDAQ. Written as DNA, the CDR3 is TGTGCCAGCAGCTTAGCCCAACGAGAGGGGGATTACGGGGAGCTGTTTTTT. Its translation: CASSLAQREGDYGELFF. The full variable domain, its missing parts supplied by reference TRBV7-4 and TRBJ2-2, is GAGVSQSPRYKVAKRGRDVALRCDSISGHVTLYWYRQTLGQGSEVLTYSQSDAQRDKSGRPSGRFSAERPERSVSTLKIQRTEQGDSAVYLCASSLAQREGDYGELFFGEGSRLTVL.

The chain combines TRBV19 with TRBJ2-1; 8 bases are a match to TRBD2. Germline CDR1 and CDR2: LNHDA and SQIVND (reference sequence). The CDR3 extends over 17 amino acids. J lost 4 bases, V lost 0 bases, and 8 bases had no gene match. CDR3: CASSIDRGGIAYNEQFF. The CDR3 DNA reads TGTGCCAGTAGTATAGATCGGGGGGGAATAGCTTACAATGAGCAGTTCTTC.

The genes are TRBV28 and TRBJ2-2, with 7 bases lining up with TRBD2. With 3 bases clipped from V and 4 bases from J, the junction kept 8 bases outside the gene matches. This CDR3 region has 16 residues. CDR1 MDHEN and CDR2 SYDVKM come from the germline V gene. The CDR3 DNA reads TGTGCCAGCAGTTTGCCTCGCGGGAGTTCCACCGGGGAGCTGTTTTTT. Translation gives CASSLPRGSSTGELFF. The entire variable domain, with the rest obtained from reference TRBV28 and TRBJ2-2, is as follows: DVKVTQSSRYLVKRTGEKVFLECVQDMDHENMFWYRQDPGLGLRLIYFSYDVKMKEKGDIPEGYSVSREKKERFSLILESASTNQTSMYLCASSLPRGSSTGELFFGEGSRLTVL.

The chain carries TRBV9 and TRBJ2-1; D is undetermined. The CDR3 sequence is 16 residues long. CDR1 and CDR2 from the germline V gene are SGDLS and YYNGEE. Trimming took 0 bases from V and 0 from J, leaving 10 bases between them. The CDR3 protein is CASSVARMSSYNEQFF. The CDR3 nucleotides are TGTGCCAGCAGCGTAGCTCGCATGAGCTCCTACAATGAGCAGTTCTTC.

This sequence joins TRBV7-9 and TRBJ2-1; 9 bases line up with TRBD1. The CDR3 runs to 15 residues. Unmatched junction bases numbered 8, after V lost 3 bases and J lost 8 bases. Germline-derived CDR1 and CDR2 are SEHNR and FQNEAQ (reference sequence). The CDR3 DNA sequence: TGTGCCAGCAGCTTGGCCGGGACAGGGTTGGATGAGCAGTTCTTC. Its protein product is CASSLAGTGLDEQFF.

The J gene is TRBJ2-1, the V gene TRBV4-1, with TRBD2 matching 8 bases. CDR3 length equals 16 residues. J was trimmed by 7 bases and V by 2 bases; bases with no gene match: 10. Germline values: CDR1 MGHRA, CDR2 YSYEKL. This chain's CDR3 is CASSQKLADYMNEQFF. CDR3 DNA: TGCGCCAGCAGCCAAAAACTAGCGGATTATATGAATGAGCAGTTCTTC.

The V and J genes are TRBV4-3 and TRBJ1-1; 11 bases are shared with TRBD1. CDR3 length: 18 amino acids. The J segment lost 3 bases and the V segment lost 2 bases, leaving 11 bases of the junction unmatched. Germline V CDR1 and CDR2: LGHNA, YSLEER. The CDR3 nucleotides read TGCGCCAGCAGCCAACAAAGGACAGGGGGCTTTCGAGACACTGAAGCTTTCTTT. This translates into CASSQQRTGGFRDTEAFF.

The chain is built from TRBV5-1 and TRBJ2-1; TRBD1 might be the D (6 bases). CDR1 and CDR2 from the germline V gene are SGHRS and YFSETQ. The CDR3 sequence is 14 residues long. V gave up 5 bases and J gave up 5 bases, with 14 bases separating them. The CDR3 protein is CASRQGREHNEQFF. CDR3 coding DNA: TGCGCCAGCAGACAGGGCCGCGAACACAATGAGCAGTTCTTC. Full variable domain (missing parts from reference TRBV5-1 and TRBJ2-1): KAGVTQTPRYLIKTRGQQVTLSCSPISGHRSVSWYQQTPGQGLQFLFEYFSETQRNKGNFPGRFSGRQFSNSRSEMNVSTLELGDSALYLCASRQGREHNEQFFGPGTRLTVL.

The chain recombines TRBV5-4 with TRBJ1-1; tentative D call: TRBD1 (6 bases). CDR3 length equals 13 residues. Germline V lookup: CDR1 SGHNT, CDR2 YYREEE (reference sequence). Trimming pared 4 bases from V and 5 bases from J, leaving 12 bases between. The CDR3: CASSPGQRTEAFF. The CDR3 DNA reads TGTGCCAGCAGCCCAGGACAGCGGACTGAAGCTTTCTTT.

The gene calls are TRBV25-1 and TRBJ1-1, with 7 bases that match TRBD1. Trimming at V came to 6 bases and at J to 0 bases, leaving 4 bases not matched to a gene. Per germline, CDR1 MGHDK and CDR2 SYGVNS. The CDR3 length is 14 residues. CDR3 region: CASRETGLNTEAFF. CDR3 in DNA: TGTGCCAGCAGAGAGACAGGGTTGAACACTGAAGCTTTCTTT. Using reference TRBV25-1 and TRBJ1-1 for the parts outside the CDR3, the full variable domain is EADIYQTPRYLVIGTGKKITLECSQTMGHDKMYWYQQDPGMELHLIHYSYGVNSTEKGDLSSESTVSRIRTEHFPLTLESARPSHTSQYLCASRETGLNTEAFFGQGTRLTVV.

V gene TRBV4-3 combines with J gene TRBJ1-2; 7 nucleotides align to TRBD1. Trimming cost V 1 base and J 8 bases; bases outside gene matches: 10. CDR3 length: 15 residues. The germline gives CDR1 LGHNA, CDR2 YSLEER. CDR3 sequence (DNA): TGCGCCAGCAGCCAAGTAGGGACAGCTGGAACGGGCTACACCTTC. It codes for CASSQVGTAGTGYTF.

The chain joins TRBV2 to TRBJ2-7; 11 bases are shared with TRBD1. The V gene's germline CDR1 is SNHLY and CDR2 FYNNEI. This CDR3 has 14 residues. The J segment lost 6 bases and the V segment lost 6 bases, leaving 7 bases of the junction unmatched. For the CDR3, the DNA is TGTGCCAGCAGCCGGGACAGGGGGACCCTCGAGCAGTACTTC. It encodes CASSRDRGTLEQYF.

The V gene is TRBV5-1, the J gene TRBJ2-2, with 9 bases identical to TRBD1. Germline V gene sequence: CDR1 SGHRS, CDR2 YFSETQ. J lost 1 base, V lost 4 bases, and 14 bases had no gene match. The CDR3 covers 19 residues. The CDR3 coding sequence is TGCGCCAGCAGCCCGACAACCGGGACAGGGATTAAGAACACCGGGGAGCTGTTTTTT. This gives the protein CASSPTTGTGIKNTGELFF. Supplemented by reference TRBV5-1 and TRBJ2-2, the full variable domain reads KAGVTQTPRYLIKTRGQQVTLSCSPISGHRSVSWYQQTPGQGLQFLFEYFSETQRNKGNFPGRFSGRQFSNSRSEMNVSTLELGDSALYLCASSPTTGTGIKNTGELFFGEGSRLTVL.

This clone showed up just a few times. The chain recombines TRBV9 with TRBJ1-1; tentative D call: TRBD1 (6 bases). The CDR3 spans 13 residues. The V and J ends lost 0 bases and 10 bases respectively, with 13 bases between them. In germline, CDR1 is SGDLS, CDR2 YYNGEE. The DNA of the CDR3 is TGTGCCAGCAGCGTAGGGACGGCGGGGGCAGCTTTCTTT. Its protein product is CASSVGTAGAAFF.